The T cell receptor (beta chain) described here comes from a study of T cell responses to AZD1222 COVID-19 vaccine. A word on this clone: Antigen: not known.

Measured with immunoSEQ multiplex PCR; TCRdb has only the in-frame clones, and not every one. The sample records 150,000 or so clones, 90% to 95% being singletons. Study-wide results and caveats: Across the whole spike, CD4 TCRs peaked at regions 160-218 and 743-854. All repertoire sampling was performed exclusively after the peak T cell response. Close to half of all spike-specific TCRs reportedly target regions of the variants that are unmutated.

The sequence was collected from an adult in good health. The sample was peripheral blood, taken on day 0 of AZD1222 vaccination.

The DNA for the CDR3 is TGTGCCAGCAGTGAAGGGCTAGACACAGATACGCAGTATTTT. Its protein is CASSEGLDTDTQYF. V and J are TRBV6-4 and TRBJ2-3; D call uncertain. The CDR3 runs 14 residues. The V end lost 3 bases, the J end lost 2 bases, and 9 bases lay between the germline ends. The germline CDR1 and CDR2 sequences are MRHNA and SNTAGT.